Included here is one TCR beta chain sequence, with context. The antigen is undetermined. The data were produced by immunoSEQ multiplex PCR, yet TCRdb's version contains in-frame clones alone and is incomplete. This table holds roughly 27,000 clones, around 95% found once. The germline CDR1 and CDR2 sequences are LGHNA and YSLEER. There are 21 residues in the CDR3. The V gene lost 4 bases and the J gene lost 0 bases, with 25 bases spanning the gap. These data come from a study of T cell clonotyping in hematopoietic cell transplantation. Whole-study findings and limits: Recipient TCR diversity dropped after transplant; expanded clonotypes rose from day 30 to 180.

The clonotype was recovered from a man over 45 in good health. Some clones in this sample may be carry-over from other donors' samples. The chain links TRBV4-3 to TRBJ1-6; D might be TRBD1 (5 bases). The sample consisted of peripheral blood mononuclear cells. The CDR3 reads CASSPRVGVYSGASYNSPLHF. The CDR3 nucleotides are TGCGCCAGCAGCCCCCGGGTCGGGGTTTACTCTGGGGCCTCCTATAATTCACCCCTCCACTTT.